This TCR beta chain was sequenced for a study of ipilimumab plus nivolumab after autologous stem cell transplantation. As for the study in general: The DLBCL cohort had primary refractory and relapsed disease, with 18-month progression-free survival of roughly 85% and 28%.

A remark on this clone: Its specificity is not known.

This CDR3 has 17 amino acids. The germline V gene has CDR1 SGHVS and CDR2 FNYEAQ. V shed 5 bases and J 5 bases; nucleotides not matched to a gene: 16. Clones were sequenced by immunoSEQ multiplex PCR, and TCRdb holds only the in-frame ones, with some missing. The sample comprises 17,000 or so clones, approximately 79% of which are singletons, and less than 40% rests with the top ten. Study outcomes and limitations: TCR repertoire, Treg phenotype and gut microbiota reportedly support more study of this approach.

The clonotype originates from a male donor with diffuse large B-cell lymphoma. The rearrangement joins TRBV7-6 to TRBJ2-7; TRBD1 agrees at 9 bases. The starting material was PBMCs, obtained in a trial of ipilimumab plus nivolumab as post-transplant consolidation. The CDR3 loop reads CASSPQSRDRVVHEQYF. In nucleotides, the CDR3 is TGTGCCAGCAGCCCTCAGAGCCGGGACAGGGTTGTCCACGAGCAGTACTTC.